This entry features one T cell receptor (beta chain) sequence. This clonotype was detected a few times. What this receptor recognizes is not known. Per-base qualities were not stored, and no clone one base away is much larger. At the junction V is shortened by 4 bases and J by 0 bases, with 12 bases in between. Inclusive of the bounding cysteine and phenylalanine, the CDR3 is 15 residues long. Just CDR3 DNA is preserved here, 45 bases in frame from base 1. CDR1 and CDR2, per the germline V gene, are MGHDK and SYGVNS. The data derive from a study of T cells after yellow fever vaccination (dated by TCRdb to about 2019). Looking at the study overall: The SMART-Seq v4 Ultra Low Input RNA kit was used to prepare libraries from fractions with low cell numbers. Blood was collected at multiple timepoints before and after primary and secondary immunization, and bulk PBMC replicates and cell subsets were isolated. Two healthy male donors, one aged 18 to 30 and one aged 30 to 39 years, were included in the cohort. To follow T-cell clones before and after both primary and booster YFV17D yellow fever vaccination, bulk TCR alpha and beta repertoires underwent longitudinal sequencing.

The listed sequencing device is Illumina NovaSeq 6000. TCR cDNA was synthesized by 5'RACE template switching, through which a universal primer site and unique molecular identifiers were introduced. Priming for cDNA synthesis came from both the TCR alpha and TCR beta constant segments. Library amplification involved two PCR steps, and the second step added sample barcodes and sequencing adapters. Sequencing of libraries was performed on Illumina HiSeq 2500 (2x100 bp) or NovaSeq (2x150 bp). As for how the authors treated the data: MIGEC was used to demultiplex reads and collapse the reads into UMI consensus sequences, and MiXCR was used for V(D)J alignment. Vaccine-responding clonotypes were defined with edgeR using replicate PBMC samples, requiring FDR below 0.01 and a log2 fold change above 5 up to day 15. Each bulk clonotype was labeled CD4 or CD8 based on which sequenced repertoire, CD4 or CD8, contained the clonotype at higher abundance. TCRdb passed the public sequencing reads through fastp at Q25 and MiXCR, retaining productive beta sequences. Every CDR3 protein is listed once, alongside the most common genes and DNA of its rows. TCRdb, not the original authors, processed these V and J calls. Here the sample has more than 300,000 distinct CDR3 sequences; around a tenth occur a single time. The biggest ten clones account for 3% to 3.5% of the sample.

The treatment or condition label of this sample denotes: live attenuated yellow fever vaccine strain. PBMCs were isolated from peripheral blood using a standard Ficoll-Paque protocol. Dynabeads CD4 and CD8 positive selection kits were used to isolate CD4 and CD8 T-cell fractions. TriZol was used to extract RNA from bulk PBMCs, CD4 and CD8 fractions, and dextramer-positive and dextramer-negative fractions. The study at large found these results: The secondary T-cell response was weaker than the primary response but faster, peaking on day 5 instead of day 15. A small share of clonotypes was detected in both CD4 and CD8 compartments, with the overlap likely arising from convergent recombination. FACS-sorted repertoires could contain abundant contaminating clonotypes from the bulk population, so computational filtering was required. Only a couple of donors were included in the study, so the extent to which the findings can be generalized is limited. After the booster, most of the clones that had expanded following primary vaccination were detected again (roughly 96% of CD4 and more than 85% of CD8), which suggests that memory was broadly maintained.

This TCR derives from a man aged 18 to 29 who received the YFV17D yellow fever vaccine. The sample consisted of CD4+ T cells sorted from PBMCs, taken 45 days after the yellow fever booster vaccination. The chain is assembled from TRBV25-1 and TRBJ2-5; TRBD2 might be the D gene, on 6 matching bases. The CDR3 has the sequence CASSGWTNYQETQYF. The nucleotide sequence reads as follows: TGTGCCAGCAGTGGCTGGACTAACTACCAAGAGACCCAGTACTTC.